The 32 T cell receptor beta chains reported below all come from one sample, sequenced in a study of blood T cell repertoires in COVID-19. Generated by immunoSEQ multiplex PCR, the TCRdb table keeps only in-frame clones and is missing some. Of 250,000 to 300,000 clones in the sample, around nine tenths were seen once. Material for sequencing was peripheral blood. These receptors were obtained from a woman aged 70-85 years with COVID-19, enrolled during active disease.

The V call is TRBV5-1, the J call TRBJ1-1; D is ambiguous. This CDR3 is built from 14 residues. Germline CDR1 SGHRS, CDR2 YFSETQ. Trimming took off 4 bases at V and 1 base at J, with 11 bases between the two ends. Here the CDR3 DNA reads TGCGCCAGCAGCGCTACTAGCGAGAACACTGAAGCTTTCTTT. This gives the protein CASSATSENTEAFF.

The chain combines TRBV6-6 with TRBJ1-6, with TRBD1 as a possible D gene (5 bases). CDR1 is MNHNY, CDR2 SVGAGI, per germline (reference sequence). The CDR3 contains 15 residues. Trimming left V 7 bases short and J 5 bases short, with 15 bases between. The CDR3 sequence: CASISGIRDNSPLHF. For the CDR3, the DNA is TGTGCCAGCATCTCAGGGATAAGGGATAATTCACCCCTCCACTTT.

This chain uses TRBV24-1 with TRBJ2-3; 8 bases align to TRBD1. Per germline, CDR1 KGHDR and CDR2 SFDVKD. Trimming took 2 bases from V and 7 from J; bases not matched to a gene: 7. CDR3 size: 15 residues. The CDR3 sequence is CATSDSGQGANTQYF. The CDR3 DNA reads TGTGCCACCAGTGATTCAGGGCAGGGGGCTAATACGCAGTATTTT.

The chain employs TRBV19 and TRBJ1-5; TRBD1 is a possible D gene (5 bases). Per the germline V gene, CDR1 is LNHDA and CDR2 is SQIVND (reference sequence). The CDR3 totals 15 residues. The V and J ends lost 2 bases and 1 base respectively, with 9 bases between them. The CDR3 nucleotides read TGTGCCAGTAGTATAAGGGGCGACAGCAATCAGCCCCAGCATTTT. Translation gives CASSIRGDSNQPQHF.

The chain employs TRBV28 and TRBJ1-1; unclear D gene. The CDR3 is 11 residues long. Per the germline V gene, CDR1 is MDHEN and CDR2 is SYDVKM. CDR3 loop: CAAGKNTEAFF. DNA of the CDR3: TGTGCGGCGGGAAAAAACACTGAAGCTTTCTTT.

The chain employs TRBV10-3 and TRBJ2-3; 8 positions match TRBD2. The trim removed 7 bases at V and 5 bases at J, leaving 8 bases unmatched. CDR3 length: 14 amino acids. The germline V gene has CDR1 ENHRY and CDR2 SYGVKD. The CDR3 nucleotides are TGTGCCATCAAGCCGCGGGGGGCGGGAGATACGCAGTATTTT. This codes for CAIKPRGAGDTQYF.

V is TRBV2 and J is TRBJ1-6; D uncertain. Trimming removed 4 bases at V and 2 bases at J, with 12 bases between. This CDR3 region has 16 residues. The germline V gene has CDR1 SNHLY and CDR2 FYNNEI. The chain's CDR3 is CASSAPPGAYNSPLHF. CDR3 sequence (DNA): TGTGCCAGCAGTGCCCCCCCGGGAGCCTATAATTCACCCCTCCACTTT.

The rearrangement joins TRBV6-5 to TRBJ2-7; 8 nucleotides agree with TRBD1. V trimming: 3 bases; J trimming: 4 bases; junction bases outside the gene matches: 8. The germline V gene encodes CDR1 MNHEY and CDR2 SVGAGI. The CDR3 is 15 residues long. In DNA, the CDR3 is TGTGCCAGCAGTTATGGGACAGGATTCCCTTACGAGCAGTACTTC. It is translated as CASSYGTGFPYEQYF.

The chain combines TRBV10-3 with TRBJ2-3; D is undetermined. Germline loops: CDR1 ENHRY, CDR2 SYGVKD. V dropped 9 bases and J dropped 4 bases, with 11 bases sitting between them. The CDR3 contains 12 residues. The CDR3 is CAIGAGADTQYF. The CDR3 DNA reads TGTGCCATAGGAGCTGGCGCAGATACGCAGTATTTT.

The table lists this clone with a few counts. The V and J genes are TRBV28 and TRBJ2-7; 11 positions agree with TRBD1. Per the germline V gene, CDR1 is MDHEN and CDR2 is SYDVKM. CDR3 length: 13 residues. V lost 10 bases and J lost 4; bases outside the gene matches: 6. The DNA for the CDR3 is TGTGCCATCCTGGGACAGGGGGGATACGAGCAGTACTTC. This gives the protein CAILGQGGYEQYF.

The rearrangement uses TRBV4-3 and TRBJ2-5, with 10 bases identical to TRBD2. This CDR3 region has 14 residues. V gave up 4 bases and J gave up 4 bases; unmatched junction bases: 3. CDR1 is LGHNA and CDR2 is YSLEER in the germline V gene. CDR3 loop: CASSLAGGSETQYF. CDR3 nucleotide sequence: TGCGCCAGCAGCCTAGCGGGGGGCTCAGAGACCCAGTACTTC.

The V gene is TRBV28, the J gene TRBJ1-4; TRBD1 aligns across 8 bases. V lost 7 bases, J lost 5 bases, and 9 bases stayed unmatched. CDR1 is MDHEN, CDR2 SYDVKM, per germline. CDR3 length: 15 residues. In nucleotides, the CDR3 is TGTGCCAGCACCCCGGACAGGGAAGAGAATGAAAAACTGTTTTTT. The encoded protein is CASTPDREENEKLFF.

The gene calls are TRBV12-3 or TRBV12-4 and TRBJ2-7; 8 bases are a match to TRBD2. This CDR3 has 13 amino acids. The V segment lost 8 bases and the J segment 3 bases; nucleotides outside the gene matches: 6. CDR3 protein: CASSRGGLYEQYF. CDR3 DNA sequence: TGTGCCAGCTCTCGGGGGGGCCTCTACGAGCAGTACTTC.

This clone was detected only a few times. The rearrangement joins TRBV29-1 to TRBJ1-4, with 8 bases fitting TRBD1. The CDR3 is made up of 13 amino acids. V lost 7 bases and J lost 8; bases outside the gene matches: 9. Per germline, CDR1 SQVTM and CDR2 ANQGSEA. The CDR3: CSATTGDGEKLFF. CDR3 DNA: TGCAGCGCGACGACAGGGGACGGGGAAAAACTGTTTTTT.

The chain couples TRBV18 to TRBJ1-2, with 11 nucleotides matching TRBD1. V gave up 6 bases and J gave up 4 bases; unmatched junction bases: 10. This CDR3 spans 16 amino acids. Germline V gene lookup returns CDR1 KGHSH and CDR2 LQKENI. Here the CDR3 reads CASSSYAGTGGYGYTF. The CDR3 coding sequence is TGTGCCAGCTCTTCTTACGCGGGGACAGGGGGCTATGGCTACACCTTC.

This chain links TRBV6-5 with TRBJ2-2; 7 positions agree with TRBD1. Trimming removed 3 bases from V and 2 bases from J; junction bases left unmatched: 3. Germline CDR1 reads MNHEY; CDR2 reads SVGAGI. The CDR3 loop spans 15 amino acids. CDR3 sequence reads: CASSYGTVNTGELFF. Written as DNA, the CDR3 is TGTGCCAGCAGTTATGGGACAGTAAACACCGGGGAGCTGTTTTTT.

V is TRBV30 and J is TRBJ2-7, with D possibly matching TRBD2 (7 bases). The germline V and J ends were trimmed by 4 bases and 2 bases, with 15 bases remaining between them. The germline CDR1 and CDR2 sequences are GTSNPN and SVGIG (reference sequence). The CDR3 covers 14 residues. The CDR3 DNA sequence: TGTGCCTGGATCCGCGGGGGCCCCACCTACGAGCAGTACTTC. This sequence encodes CAWIRGGPTYEQYF.

The chain carries TRBV27 and TRBJ1-5; possibly TRBD1 for D (5 bases). This CDR3 comprises 14 residues. V lost 5 bases and J lost 3, with 11 bases in between. Germline CDR1 is MNHEY and CDR2 is SMNVEV (reference sequence). Here the CDR3 DNA reads TGTGCCAGCAGTAGTTCAGGGCCCAATCAGCCCCAGCATTTT. This encodes CASSSSGPNQPQHF.

J is TRBJ1-5 and V is TRBV6-5, with 12 bases lining up with TRBD1. The V segment lost 10 bases and the J segment 3 bases; nucleotides outside the gene matches: 7. Germline assignment: CDR1 MNHEY and CDR2 SVGAGI. The CDR3 extends over 15 amino acids. CDR3: CATRDRGLSNQPQHF. CDR3 DNA: TGTGCCACCAGGGACAGGGGGCTCTCCAATCAGCCCCAGCATTTT.

This chain joins TRBV4-3 and TRBJ2-7; a weak D match, TRBD2 (6 bases). Germline CDR1 is LGHNA and CDR2 is YSLEER. V gave up 1 base and J gave up 0 bases, with 7 bases separating them. The CDR3 runs 14 residues. The CDR3 is CASSQGGNSYEQYF. Here the CDR3 DNA reads TGCGCCAGCAGCCAAGGCGGGAACTCCTACGAGCAGTACTTC.

The CDR3 DNA is TGTGCCAGCAGTCACGACAGTAACCGCCCCTATGGCTACACCTTC. Its protein is CASSHDSNRPYGYTF. The gene calls are TRBV9 and TRBJ1-2; possibly TRBD1 for D (5 bases). The V end lost 5 bases, the J end lost 4 bases, and 18 bases lay between the germline ends. There are 15 residues in the CDR3. Germline V lookup: CDR1 SGDLS, CDR2 YYNGEE.

This chain links TRBV19 with TRBJ1-1; D call uncertain. Germline CDR1 reads LNHDA; CDR2 reads SQIVND (reference sequence). Deletions cut 6 bases from V and 2 bases from J, with 13 bases between. CDR3 length: 14 amino acids. CDR3 in amino acids: CASSLPGENTEAFF. The CDR3 DNA is TGTGCCAGTAGCCTGCCCGGGGAAAACACTGAAGCTTTCTTT.

The chain uses TRBV2 and TRBJ1-3; 8 nucleotides line up with TRBD1. This CDR3 region has 19 residues. Germline loops: CDR1 SNHLY, CDR2 FYNNEI. The V segment lost 6 bases and the J segment 0 bases; nucleotides outside the gene matches: 16. CDR3 sequence (DNA): TGTGCCAGCAGCCAGACAGGGGCCTACTCATTCGACTCTGGAAACACCATATATTTT. Its translation is CASSQTGAYSFDSGNTIYF.

The rearrangement joins TRBV6-6 to TRBJ1-6; D unclear. The CDR3 spans 13 residues. V was cut by 7 bases and J by 8 bases, with 12 bases left in between. Germline-derived CDR1 and CDR2 are MNHNY and SVGAGI (reference sequence). The CDR3 protein is CASTETPDSPLHF. The CDR3 region has the DNA TGTGCCAGCACAGAGACTCCGGATTCACCCCTCCACTTT.

The chain links TRBV14 to TRBJ2-7, with 7 bases aligning to TRBD1. Germline CDR1 reads SGHDN; CDR2 reads FVKESK. The CDR3 contains 16 residues. The trim removed 2 bases at V and 7 bases at J, leaving 14 bases unmatched. CDR3 region: CASSQIRPTGLREQYF. The CDR3 DNA is TGTGCCAGCAGCCAAATCCGCCCGACAGGGCTGAGGGAGCAGTACTTC.

The chain has TRBV3-1 (or the pseudogene TRBV3-2) and TRBJ1-1; TRBD1 is a possible D gene (5 bases). Germline-derived CDR1 and CDR2 are LGHDT and YNNKEL (reference sequence). Trimming took off 5 bases at V and 5 bases at J, with 9 bases between the two ends. The CDR3 consists of 12 residues. CDR3 sequence: CASSFGGTEAFF. DNA of the CDR3: TGTGCCAGCAGCTTCGGGGGGACTGAAGCTTTCTTT.

V usage is TRBV10-2 and J usage is TRBJ1-2; D remains unclear. The V gene lost 7 bases and the J gene lost 4 bases, with 16 bases spanning the gap. CDR1 is WSHSY and CDR2 is SAAADI in the germline V gene. The CDR3 totals 14 residues. The CDR3 DNA follows: TGCGCCAGCAAGGAGGCTCTTGATGGCTATGGCTACACCTTC. Its translation: CASKEALDGYGYTF.

The chain has TRBV5-1 and TRBJ2-7; TRBD1 might be the D (6 bases). CDR1 SGHRS and CDR2 YFSETQ come from the germline V gene. The CDR3 has 14 residues. V shed 4 bases and J shed 2 bases, with 13 bases lying between them. CDR3 sequence: CASSNLQGAYEQYF. CDR3 in DNA: TGCGCCAGCAGCAACCTACAGGGAGCCTACGAGCAGTACTTC.

V usage is TRBV9 and J usage is TRBJ2-1, with D tentatively TRBD2 (5 bases). The germline CDR1 and CDR2 sequences are SGDLS and YYNGEE. The CDR3 extends over 14 amino acids. V lost 4 bases to trimming and J lost 5 bases, with 13 bases between them. The CDR3 DNA reads TGTGCCAGCAGCCCCTCCGGGGTACACAATGAGCAGTTCTTC. Residues: CASSPSGVHNEQFF. The variable domain in full, completed from reference TRBV9 and TRBJ2-1, reads DSGVTQTPKHLITATGQRVTLRCSPRSGDLSVYWYQQSLDQGLQFLIQYYNGEERAKGNILERFSAQQFPDLHSELNLSSLELGDSALYFCASSPSGVHNEQFFGPGTRLTVL.

The chain couples TRBV9 to TRBJ1-2, with D unresolved. V lost 4 bases and J lost 2, with 15 bases in between. The CDR3 has 15 amino acids. Germline-derived CDR1 and CDR2 are SGDLS and YYNGEE. CDR3 DNA: TGTGCCAGCAGCCCCCGAGGGTATCTCAACTATGGCTACACCTTC. Protein product: CASSPRGYLNYGYTF.

This clone came up many times. The CDR3 DNA follows: TGTGCCAGCAGCCCCGAGGACAGGGGCGGCTACGAGCAGTACTTC. Amino acids: CASSPEDRGGYEQYF. The chain links TRBV7-8 to TRBJ2-7, with 9 bases identical to TRBD1. Germline V gene lookup returns CDR1 SGHVS and CDR2 FQNEAQ. CDR3 size: 15 residues. V gave up 5 bases and J gave up 3 bases; unmatched junction bases: 8.

The V and J genes are TRBV5-1 and TRBJ1-5; D remains unclear. The ends were cut back, 1 base at V and 2 bases at J, with 7 bases in the middle. The germline CDR1 and CDR2 sequences are SGHRS and YFSETQ. The CDR3 covers 14 residues. The CDR3 nucleotides are TGCGCCAGCAGCTTGACTCTAGGCAATCAGCCCCAGCATTTT. It yields the protein CASSLTLGNQPQHF.